The 14 T cell receptor beta chains listed next were all sequenced from one sample in a study of cytotoxic CD8 clonotypes in ibrutinib-treated CLL. Generated by immunoSEQ multiplex PCR, the TCRdb table keeps only in-frame clones and is missing some. The repertoire holds approximately 74,000 clones, with around 81% as singletons. Source: PBMCs, taken at disease progression, from a patient treated with ibrutinib. These receptors were obtained from a human donor with chronic lymphocytic leukemia.

The rearrangement uses TRBV5-1 and TRBJ1-4; the D is unclear. V was trimmed by 3 bases and J by 6 bases, leaving 3 bases between them. Germline V CDR1 and CDR2: SGHRS, YFSETQ. The CDR3 loop spans 11 amino acids. The CDR3 coding sequence is TGCGCCAGCAGCTCAGATGAAAAACTGTTTTTT. Translated: CASSSDEKLFF.

The chain joins TRBV4-1 to TRBJ2-2; no clear D gene. The CDR3 is made up of 15 amino acids. Trimming removed 4 bases from V and 1 base from J, with 10 bases in between. The germline CDR1 and CDR2 sequences are MGHRA and YSYEKL. The CDR3: CASSLYHRNTGELFF. The DNA for the CDR3 is TGCGCCAGCAGCCTCTATCACAGGAACACCGGGGAGCTGTTTTTT.

The chain couples TRBV6-5 to TRBJ2-7; 8 bases are a match to TRBD1. Germline lookup yields CDR1 MNHEY and CDR2 SVGAGI. The CDR3 contains 14 residues. The V gene end was trimmed by 2 bases and the J gene end by 3 bases; junction bases not matched to a gene: 3. This CDR3 is CASSYQGASYEQYF. In DNA form, the CDR3 reads TGTGCCAGCAGTTACCAGGGGGCAAGCTACGAGCAGTACTTC.

This chain uses TRBV7-3 with TRBJ2-7; 8 positions match TRBD2. The CDR3 covers 14 residues. Germline lookup yields CDR1 SGHTA and CDR2 FQGTGA. The trim removed 6 bases at V and 2 bases at J, leaving 6 bases unmatched. The CDR3: CASSLSGGAYEQYF. CDR3 sequence (DNA): TGTGCCAGCAGTCTGTCGGGAGGGGCCTACGAGCAGTACTTC.

The V gene is TRBV10-3, the J gene TRBJ1-1; TRBD1 aligns across 7 bases. V lost 10 bases, J lost 2 bases, and 7 bases stayed unmatched. Looked up from germline, CDR1 is ENHRY and CDR2 is SYGVKD. The CDR3 is 13 residues long. In DNA, the CDR3 is TGTGCCACCGGGACAGAACCTAACACTGAAGCTTTCTTT. Translating it yields CATGTEPNTEAFF.

J is TRBJ1-5 and V is TRBV5-1; D not resolved. Germline CDR1 reads SGHRS; CDR2 reads YFSETQ. V was trimmed by 1 base and J by 2 bases, leaving 7 bases between them. This CDR3 contains 14 residues. The CDR3 nucleotides read TGCGCCAGCAGCTTGCTTGGGGGCAATCAGCCCCAGCATTTT. Translating it yields CASSLLGGNQPQHF.

This clone has just one count. This chain joins TRBV18 and TRBJ2-1; no clear D. Trimming pared 2 bases from V and 4 bases from J, leaving 9 bases between. Germline V lookup: CDR1 KGHSH, CDR2 LQKENI. The CDR3 consists of 14 residues. The CDR3 sequence is CASSPGPSYNEQFF. CDR3 coding DNA: TGTGCCAGCTCACCAGGTCCCTCATACAATGAGCAGTTCTTC.

This CDR3 is CASSLPGSDTQYF. As DNA, the CDR3 is TGCGCCAGCAGCTTGCCTGGGTCAGATACGCAGTATTTT. The chain recombines TRBV5-1 with TRBJ2-3; no firm D call. CDR3 size: 13 residues. Germline loops: CDR1 SGHRS, CDR2 YFSETQ. The V end lost 1 base, the J end lost 4 bases, and 7 bases lay between the germline ends.

This chain links TRBV5-5 with TRBJ1-5; D remains unclear. Trimming took off 4 bases at V and 1 base at J, with 15 bases between the two ends. CDR1 and CDR2 from the germline V gene are SGHKS and YYEKEE (reference sequence). The CDR3 is made up of 16 amino acids. This chain's CDR3 is CASSPGRHRSNQPQHF. The CDR3 region has the DNA TGTGCCAGCAGCCCTGGACGACACCGCAGCAATCAGCCCCAGCATTTT.

Note on this clone: Other DNA sequences within the sample encode an identical CDR3. The chain is built from TRBV28 and TRBJ2-7; D gene uncertain. The length of the CDR3 is 11 residues. CDR1 and CDR2 from the germline V gene are MDHEN and SYDVKM. Trimming pared 6 bases from V and 3 bases from J, leaving 6 bases between. The CDR3 protein is CASSLGYEQYF. Written as DNA, the CDR3 is TGTGCCAGCAGCCTAGGCTACGAGCAGTACTTC.

The rearrangement joins TRBV6-5 to TRBJ2-7, with 13 bases identical to TRBD2. The CDR3 spans 15 residues. The ends lost 2 bases at V and 7 bases at J; junction bases unmatched: 5. Looked up from germline, CDR1 is MNHEY and CDR2 is SVGAGI. In nucleotides, the CDR3 is TGTGCCAGCAGTTACGGACTAGCGGGAGTGGAGGAGCAGTACTTC. This codes for CASSYGLAGVEEQYF.

The chain recombines TRBV5-1 with TRBJ2-2; 9 bases are a match to TRBD2. V lost 1 base, J lost 2 bases, and 6 bases stayed unmatched. Germline V gene data show CDR1 as SGHRS and CDR2 as YFSETQ. The CDR3 sequence is 17 residues long. For the CDR3, the DNA is TGCGCCAGCAGCTTGAGGGCACTAGCGGGTAACACCGGGGAGCTGTTTTTT. Its translation is CASSLRALAGNTGELFF.

J is TRBJ1-2 and V is TRBV5-1; D is perhaps TRBD1 (5 bases). The CDR3 loop spans 12 amino acids. Germline V gives CDR1 SGHRS, CDR2 YFSETQ. Trimming stripped 4 bases from V and 2 bases from J, with 6 bases between. CDR3 sequence reads: CASSRDNYGYTF. CDR3 DNA sequence: TGCGCCAGCAGCCGGGACAACTATGGCTACACCTTC.

The chain links TRBV5-1 to TRBJ2-7; 7 bases agree with TRBD1. The germline V gene has CDR1 SGHRS and CDR2 YFSETQ. V trimming: 4 bases; J trimming: 2 bases; junction bases outside the gene matches: 6. The CDR3 extends over 14 amino acids. The CDR3 here is CASSIGQVAYEQYF. The CDR3 bases are TGCGCCAGCAGCATAGGACAGGTCGCCTACGAGCAGTACTTC.